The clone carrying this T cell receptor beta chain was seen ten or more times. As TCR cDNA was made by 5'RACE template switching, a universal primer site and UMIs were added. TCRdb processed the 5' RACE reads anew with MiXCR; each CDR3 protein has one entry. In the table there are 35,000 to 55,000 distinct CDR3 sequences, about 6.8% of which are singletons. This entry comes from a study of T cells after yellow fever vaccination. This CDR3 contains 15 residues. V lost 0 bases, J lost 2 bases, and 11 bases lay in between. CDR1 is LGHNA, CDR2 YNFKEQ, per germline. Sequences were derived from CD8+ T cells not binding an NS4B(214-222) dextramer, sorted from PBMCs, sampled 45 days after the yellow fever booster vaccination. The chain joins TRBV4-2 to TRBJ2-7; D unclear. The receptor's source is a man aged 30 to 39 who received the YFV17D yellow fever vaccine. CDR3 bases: TGTGCCAGCAGCCAAGATTCCTGGGCCGCCTACGAGCAGTACTTC. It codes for CASSQDSWAAYEQYF.